The 28 T cell receptor beta chains below were found in one sample sequenced in a study of tumor-infiltrating lymphocytes in primary liver carcinoma. With 500 ng total RNA as template and a constant-region primer, TCR beta cDNA was made. Three nested multiplex PCR rounds, a slightly modified ARM-PCR, produced the libraries for TCR beta. TRBV1-TRBV30 forward and Cbeta reverse primers drove the first two approximately 10-cycle rounds. TCRdb independently ran MiXCR on the multiplex PCR reads; one entry per CDR3 protein. Of 100,000 to 150,000 distinct CDR3 sequences in the sample, around 64% were seen once. Both RNA and DNA were isolated together from roughly 20-30 mg of bulk tissue that had not been sorted. Material for sequencing was liver tumor tissue from sampling region 3. Sample subset: tumor region T3, left-lateral pole. These receptors were obtained from a woman aged 55-69 years with primary liver carcinoma and hepatitis B virus infection.

Comments on this clonotype: Compared with germline, one end of the junction differs, possibly owing to a read error. The V and J genes are TRBV12-3 or TRBV12-4 and TRBJ2-5; D is uncertain. CDR3 length equals 13 residues. For the CDR3, the DNA is TGTGCCTGCAGTTTCTGGTTGCATGAGACCCAGTACTTT. Its protein is CACSFWLHETQYF.

This clonotype appeared many times. The chain is built from TRBV12-3 or TRBV12-4 and TRBJ2-2, with no clear D. CDR3 length: 15 amino acids. V lost 3 bases to trimming and J lost 4 bases, with 12 bases between them. Here the CDR3 reads CASSLSRKGTGELFF. CDR3 coding DNA: TGTGCCAGCAGTTTGAGCCGAAAGGGCACCGGGGAGCTGTTTTTT.

The chain employs TRBV6-4 and TRBJ1-5; 7 nucleotides align to TRBD1. CDR1 MRHNA and CDR2 SNTAGT come from the germline V gene. This CDR3 spans 17 amino acids. The V segment lost 6 bases and the J segment 3 bases; nucleotides outside the gene matches: 14. This CDR3 reads CASSGTAKNPPNQPQHF. The CDR3, as DNA: TGTGCCAGCAGCGGGACAGCCAAAAACCCCCCCAATCAGCCCCAGCATTTT.

Notes on this clonotype: A junction boundary mismatches the germline segment, possibly from a read error. The chain links TRBV12-5 to TRBJ2-5; 11 nucleotides agree with TRBD2. Germline lookup yields CDR1 LGHNT and CDR2 FRNRAP. This CDR3 comprises 16 residues. In DNA form, the CDR3 reads TGTGCTAATGGTTTGGCGGGACTAGCGGATGGAGAGACGCAGTACTTC. Amino acid sequence: CANGLAGLADGETQYF.

Within the sample, this clonotype is medium-sized. The chain combines TRBV11-1 with TRBJ2-2; D possibly corresponds to TRBD1 (5 bases). Germline V gene data show CDR1 as SGHAT and CDR2 as FQDESV (reference sequence). The CDR3 has 13 residues. The V gene lost 8 bases and the J gene lost 5 bases, with 12 bases spanning the gap. CDR3 in DNA: TGTGCCAGCCAAGGGGAAGGTACCGGGGAGCTGTTTTTT. It is translated as CASQGEGTGELFF.

In its sample, this clonotype ranks as medium-sized. The chain couples TRBV12-3 or TRBV12-4 to TRBJ2-1; D could derive from TRBD1 or TRBD2 (5 bases each). This CDR3 comprises 16 residues. Trimming pared 5 bases from V and 5 bases from J, leaving 19 bases between. In nucleotides, the CDR3 is TGTGCCAGCAGTAAAGTTGTGTGGGGGAGCGACAATGAGCAGTTCTTC. It translates to CASSKVVWGSDNEQFF.

The chain uses TRBV11-2 and TRBJ1-1; D gene ambiguous. CDR3 size: 13 residues. CDR1 is SGHAT and CDR2 is FQNNGV in the germline V gene. Trimming shortened V by 6 bases and J by 3 bases, and 11 bases separated the two germline ends. The CDR3 spells CASRQEYHTEAFF. The DNA for the CDR3 is TGTGCCAGCAGGCAAGAGTATCACACTGAAGCTTTCTTT. Combining the CDR3 with reference TRBV11-2 and TRBJ1-1 gives the whole variable domain EAGVAQSPRYKIIEKRQSVAFWCNPISGHATLYWYQQILGQGPKLLIQFQNNGVVDDSQLPKDRFSAERLKGVDSTLKIQPAKLEDSAVYLCASRQEYHTEAFFGQGTRLTVV.

CDR3 sequence (DNA): TGTACCCGCAGCTTAGCTTCAAGGGCTAACGGGAGGTACTGGGACGAGCAGTACTTC. Its protein is CTRSLASRANGRYWDEQYF. The V and J genes are TRBV13 and TRBJ2-7; TRBD2 matches at 7 bases. Per the germline V gene, CDR1 is PRHDT and CDR2 is FYEKMQ (reference sequence). The CDR3 contains 19 residues.

V gene TRBV6-1 combines with J gene TRBJ1-2; D gene unclear. V dropped 2 bases and J dropped 7 bases, with 20 bases sitting between them. The CDR3 extends over 16 amino acids. CDR1 is MNHNS and CDR2 is SASEGT in the germline V gene. This CDR3 is CASSELLIDAFGGYTF. The CDR3 DNA is TGTGCCAGCAGTGAACTCTTGATAGACGCGTTCGGTGGCTACACCTTC.

The chain is built from TRBV11-2 and TRBJ2-5, with a possible D match to TRBD2 (5 bases). CDR1 and CDR2 from the germline V gene are SGHAT and FQNNGV. CDR3 size: 13 residues. Trimming stripped 5 bases from V and 6 bases from J, with 13 bases between. This CDR3 reads CASSLPGVKTQYF. In DNA form, the CDR3 reads TGTGCCAGCAGCCTTCCCGGGGTAAAGACCCAGTACTTC.

In regard to this clonotype: A clone one base away is much larger, so this may be a read error. DNA of the CDR3: TGCGCCAGCAGATCCGGGAGTAGTCCTGAAGCTTTCTTT. Amino acid sequence: CASRSGSSPEAFF. V gene TRBV5-1 combines with J gene TRBJ1-1; D is undetermined. Per the germline V gene, CDR1 is SGHRS and CDR2 is YFSETQ. V lost 5 bases to trimming and J lost 6 bases, with 14 bases between them. This CDR3 is 13 amino acids long.

As concerns this clonotype: This clone may be a read error of a much larger clone one base away. V usage is TRBV5-1 and J usage is TRBJ2-1; D might be TRBD2 (6 bases). The CDR3 length is 15 residues. Germline CDR1 is SGHRS and CDR2 is YFSETQ. In nucleotides, the CDR3 is TGCGCCAGCAGCTTGCTAGCGAGCTCCTACAATGAGCGGTTCTTC. Amino acid sequence: CASSLLASSYNERFF. Combining the CDR3 with reference TRBV5-1 and TRBJ2-1 gives the whole variable domain KAGVTQTPRYLIKTRGQQVTLSCSPISGHRSVSWYQQTPGQGLQFLFEYFSETQRNKGNFPGRFSGRQFSNSRSEMNVSTLELGDSALYLCASSLLASSYNERFFGPGTRLTVL.

This clonotype occurred many times. The V gene is TRBV29-1, the J gene TRBJ1-2; 8 bases map to TRBD1. This CDR3 is 16 amino acids long. Germline V lookup: CDR1 SQVTM, CDR2 ANQGSEA. J lost 6 bases, V lost 2 bases, and 14 bases had no gene match. Here the CDR3 reads CSVEYAGQGSGNGYTF. In DNA form, the CDR3 reads TGCAGCGTTGAATATGCCGGACAGGGCAGTGGTAATGGCTACACCTTC. Based on the CDR3 plus reference TRBV29-1 and TRBJ1-2, the full variable domain is SAVISQKPSRDICQRGTSLTIQCQVDSQVTMMFWYRQQPGQSLTLIATANQGSEATYESGFVIDKFPISRPNLTFSTLTVSNMSPEDSSIYLCSVEYAGQGSGNGYTFGSGTRLTVV.

This clonotype occurred a few times. The chain is built from TRBV28 and TRBJ2-7; D not resolved. The germline gives CDR1 MDHEN, CDR2 SYDVKM. V lost 6 bases, J lost 2 bases, and 11 bases lay in between. This CDR3 spans 13 amino acids. In DNA, the CDR3 is TGTGCCAGCAGCCGACTTGCTCCCTACGAGCAGTACTTC. Amino acids: CASSRLAPYEQYF.

To note about this clonotype: One end of the junction does not line up with germline, which may come from a read error. The V call is TRBV11-1, the J call TRBJ2-3, with 8 bases aligning to TRBD2. There are 15 residues in the CDR3. Germline V gene data show CDR1 as SGHAT and CDR2 as FQDESV (reference sequence). DNA for the CDR3: TGTGCCAACAGCACTCTGACTAGCGACACAGATACGCAGTACTTT. It is translated as CANSTLTSDTDTQYF.

This clonotype was counted ten times or more. The CDR3 loop reads CSVRVINTEAFF. The CDR3 nucleotides are TGCAGCGTTCGGGTGATTAACACTGAAGCTTTCTTT. The rearrangement links TRBV29-1 to TRBJ1-1; D unclear. This CDR3 has 12 residues. The V end was cut by 5 bases, the J end by 2 bases, with 9 bases between. CDR1 is SQVTM, CDR2 ANQGSEA, per germline.

This rearrangement joins TRBV5-1 to TRBJ2-1; D remains unclear. Trimming shortened V by 1 base and J by 0 bases, and 11 bases separated the two germline ends. The CDR3 is 16 residues long. Looked up from germline, CDR1 is SGHRS and CDR2 is YFSETQ. This chain's CDR3 is CASSLLPCISYNEQFF. In DNA, the CDR3 is TGCGCCAGCAGCTTGCTTCCGTGTATCTCCTACAATGAGCAGTTCTTC.

The chain has TRBV11-1 and TRBJ2-1, with D perhaps being TRBD1 or TRBD2 (5 bases each). The CDR3 has 15 amino acids. CDR1 and CDR2 (germline): SGHAT, FQDESV (reference sequence). V lost 7 bases and J 2 bases, leaving 15 bases between the germline ends. The CDR3 loop reads CASTDGAGAYNEQFF. CDR3 in DNA: TGTGCCAGCACAGACGGGGCAGGCGCCTACAATGAGCAGTTCTTC.

On this clonotype itself: One end of the junction is discordant with germline, which a read error may explain. This chain connects TRBV6-2 or TRBV6-3 to TRBJ2-2; D is perhaps TRBD2 (5 bases). The CDR3 has 14 amino acids. The germline V gene has CDR1 MNHEY and CDR2 SVGEGT. CDR3: CAGGGLLNTGELFF. CDR3 in DNA: TGTGCCGGTGGCGGGTTACTGAACACCGGGGAACTGTTTTTT.

On this clonotype: Mismatch with germline at one junction end may stem from a read error. This chain links TRBV28 with TRBJ2-5; the match to TRBD2 covers 12 bases. The germline CDR1 and CDR2 sequences are MDHEN and SYDVKM. The CDR3 is made up of 16 amino acids. The CDR3 reads CASKKGRTSGKGTHYF. As DNA, the CDR3 is TGTGCCAGCAAAAAGGGCCGGACTAGCGGGAAGGGGACCCATTACTTC.

For this clonotype: Because it lacks the conserved phenylalanine or tryptophan at the end, this CDR3 is likely a read error. The genes are TRBV28 and TRBJ2-5; D remains ambiguous. The germline CDR1 and CDR2 sequences are MDHEN and SYDVKM. CDR3 length: 15 residues. Between the trimmed V and J ends, which lost 4 bases and 1 base, there was a span of 13 bases. CDR3 residues: CASSSPDAAQETQYL. CDR3 coding DNA: TGTGCCAGCAGTTCCCCCGACGCGGCCCAAGAGACCCAGTACTTG.

Concerning this clonotype itself: Its ends do not fully match the called genes, so a read error is possible. The gene calls are TRBV11-3 and TRBJ2-2; perhaps TRBD1 as D (7 bases). Germline CDR1 is SGHNT and CDR2 is YENEEA. The CDR3 totals 16 residues. The CDR3, as DNA: TGTGTCAGCAAGAGGAGGGACAGACTAAACACCGGGGGGCTGTTTTTT. Protein: CVSKRRDRLNTGGLFF.

This clonotype has just a few counts. The chain joins TRBV19 to TRBJ2-5; D is tentatively TRBD1 or TRBD2 (5 bases each). The CDR3 covers 16 residues. The V end lost 7 bases, the J end lost 1 base, and 19 bases lay between the germline ends. The germline V gene encodes CDR1 LNHDA and CDR2 SQIVND (reference sequence). The CDR3 sequence: CASNTPGRALQETQYF. The DNA for the CDR3 is TGTGCCAGTAATACTCCGGGACGAGCCCTCCAAGAGACCCAGTACTTC.

A remark on this clonotype: This clone may be a read error of a much larger clone one base away. J is TRBJ2-1 and V is TRBV7-8; 10 nucleotides line up with TRBD2. This CDR3 is built from 16 residues. V lost 8 bases to trimming and J lost 4 bases; unmatched junction nucleotides: 11. Germline CDR1 is SGHVS and CDR2 is FQNEAQ. CDR3 region: CASCGASGSLYNEQFF. The CDR3 DNA reads as TGTGCCAGCTGTGGGGCTAGCGGGAGCTTGTACAATGAGCAGTTCTTC.

In regard to this clonotype: A junction end diverges from the germline sequence, so it may reflect a read error. This chain joins TRBV5-1 and TRBJ2-1; perhaps TRBD2 as D (7 bases). The CDR3 runs 16 residues. Germline assignment: CDR1 SGHRS and CDR2 YFSETQ. CDR3 coding DNA: TGCGCCGGCAGCTTGGTATCGGGGGGCGCTGACAATGAGCAGTTCTTC. It codes for CAGSLVSGGADNEQFF.

This chain connects TRBV12-3 or TRBV12-4 to TRBJ2-1; the D is unclear. CDR3 length: 17 amino acids. The CDR3 loop reads CTTSPRPRSMAYNEQFF. The CDR3 DNA reads TGTACCACCAGTCCGCGCCCGAGAAGTATGGCCTACAATGAGCAGTTCTTC.

Turning to this clonotype: The conserved phenylalanine or tryptophan is not found at the CDR3 terminus, so this likely reflects a read error. The chain recombines TRBV5-1 with TRBJ2-5; TRBD1 agrees at 7 bases. With V trimmed by 0 bases and J by 5 bases, 4 bases remained unmatched. The CDR3 has 14 amino acids. CDR1 is SGHRS, CDR2 YFSETQ, per germline. The CDR3 DNA is TGCGCCAGCAGCTTGGACAGGGGAGAGGAGACCCAGTACCTC. As protein: CASSLDRGEETQYL.

A note on this clonotype: It may be a read error: a sequence one base away is much more abundant. This chain joins TRBV18 and TRBJ2-5, with D unresolved. This CDR3 region has 14 residues. Trimming cost V 3 bases and J 1 base, with 9 bases left between them. The germline V gene has CDR1 KGHSH and CDR2 LQKENI. In DNA, the CDR3 is TGTGCCAGCTCACCCGGACGCGTCCAAGAGACCCAGTACTTC. It yields the protein CASSPGRVQETQYF.